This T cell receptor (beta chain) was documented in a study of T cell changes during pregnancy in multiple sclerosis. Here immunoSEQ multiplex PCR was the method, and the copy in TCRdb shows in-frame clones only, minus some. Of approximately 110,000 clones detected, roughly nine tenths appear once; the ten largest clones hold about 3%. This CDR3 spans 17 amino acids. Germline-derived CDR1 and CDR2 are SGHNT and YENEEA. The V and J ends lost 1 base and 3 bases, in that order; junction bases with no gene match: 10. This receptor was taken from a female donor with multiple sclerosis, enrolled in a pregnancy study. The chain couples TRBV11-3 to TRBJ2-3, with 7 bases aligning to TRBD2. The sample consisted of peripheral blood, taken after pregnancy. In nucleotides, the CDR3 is TGTGCCAGCAGCTTAGCCCTCGGGGCTAGCGGTACAGATACGCAGTATTTT. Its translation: CASSLALGASGTDTQYF. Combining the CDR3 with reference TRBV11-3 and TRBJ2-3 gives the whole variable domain EAGVVQSPRYKIIEKKQPVAFWCNPISGHNTLYWYLQNLGQGPELLIRYENEEAVDDSQLPKDRFSAERLKGVDSTLKIQPAELGDSAVYLCASSLALGASGTDTQYFGPGTRLTVL.